Listed below are T cell receptor beta chains from one sample, sequenced in a study of blood T cell repertoires in COVID-19. The assay was immunoSEQ multiplex PCR, and TCRdb's table has in-frame clones only and misses some. The sample yields over 350,000 clones, roughly 90% seen once. The source material was PBMCs or T cells enriched from blood (not recorded which). Receptors originate from a woman in her 30s with acute COVID-19. Both conserved end residues are part of each CDR3. The D gene is left open where the match is weak. Not all rows give a size; the values are once, few, many and, for expanded clones, a class.

d_call: NA
j_call: TRBJ1-5
clone_size: NA
v_call: TRBV6-2/TRBV6-3
cdr3_aa: CASSYQSGGPNQPQHF
cdr3_nt: TGTGCCAGCAGTTATCAGTCGGGGGGCCCCAATCAGCCCCAGCATTTT

d_call: NA
j_call: TRBJ2-1
clone_size: NA
v_call: TRBV5-1
cdr3_aa: CASSLQGSYNEQFF
cdr3_nt: TGCGCCAGCAGCTTGCAGGGGTCCTACAATGAGCAGTTCTTC

d_call: NA
j_call: TRBJ2-5
clone_size: NA
v_call: TRBV7-3
cdr3_aa: CASSLVGHHQETQYF
cdr3_nt: TGTGCCAGCAGCTTAGTCGGACACCACCAAGAGACCCAGTACTTC

d_call: TRBD2
j_call: TRBJ2-1
clone_size: NA
v_call: TRBV11-2
cdr3_aa: CASSLGVLAGGDTEQFF
cdr3_nt: TGTGCCAGCAGCTTAGGCGTCTTAGCGGGGGGGGACACTGAGCAGTTCTTC

d_call: NA
j_call: TRBJ1-5
clone_size: NA
v_call: TRBV12-3/TRBV12-4
cdr3_aa: CASSGNSNQPQHF
cdr3_nt: TGTGCCAGCAGCGGGAATAGCAATCAGCCCCAGCATTTT

d_call: NA
j_call: TRBJ1-3
clone_size: NA
v_call: TRBV18
cdr3_aa: CASSPAEYISGNTIYF
cdr3_nt: TGTGCCAGCTCACCGGCAGAATACATCTCTGGAAACACCATATATTTT

d_call: NA
j_call: TRBJ2-1
clone_size: few
v_call: TRBV5-6
cdr3_aa: CASSSVPEDEQFF
cdr3_nt: TGTGCCAGCAGCTCGGTCCCGGAGGACGAGCAGTTCTTC

d_call: NA
j_call: TRBJ2-1
clone_size: NA
v_call: TRBV12-3/TRBV12-4
cdr3_aa: CASSFLGDEQFF
cdr3_nt: TGTGCCAGCAGTTTTCTCGGGGATGAGCAGTTCTTC

d_call: NA
j_call: TRBJ2-1
clone_size: NA
v_call: TRBV30
cdr3_aa: CAWSVWSSSYNEQFF
cdr3_nt: TGTGCCTGGAGTGTATGGTCGAGCTCCTACAATGAGCAGTTCTTC

d_call: NA
j_call: TRBJ1-6
clone_size: NA
v_call: TRBV21-1
cdr3_aa: CASSKVRDGWGSPLHF
cdr3_nt: TGTGCCAGCAGCAAAGTCAGGGATGGCTGGGGCTCACCCCTCCACTTT

d_call: TRBD1
j_call: TRBJ1-3
clone_size: NA
v_call: TRBV10-3
cdr3_aa: CAIRDRVDDTIYF
cdr3_nt: TGTGCCATCAGAGACAGGGTAGACGACACCATATATTTT

d_call: TRBD1
j_call: TRBJ1-6
clone_size: once
v_call: TRBV13
cdr3_aa: CASSSGQISPLHF
cdr3_nt: TGTGCCAGCAGTTCGGGACAGATCTCACCCCTCCACTTT

d_call: NA
j_call: TRBJ2-7
clone_size: NA
v_call: TRBV9
cdr3_aa: CASSVFARTSEQYF
cdr3_nt: TGTGCCAGCAGTGTGTTTGCCAGGACATCCGAGCAGTACTTC

d_call: NA
j_call: TRBJ1-1
clone_size: NA
v_call: TRBV30
cdr3_aa: CAWSVTGMNTEAFF
cdr3_nt: TGTGCCTGGAGTGTAACAGGGATGAACACTGAAGCTTTCTTT

d_call: NA
j_call: TRBJ1-2
clone_size: NA
v_call: TRBV5-1
cdr3_aa: CASSLSREAQGYTF
cdr3_nt: TGCGCCAGCAGCTTGTCCAGGGAGGCACAAGGCTACACCTTC

d_call: NA
j_call: TRBJ2-3
clone_size: NA
v_call: TRBV18
cdr3_aa: CASSPPRGGDRSTDTQYF
cdr3_nt: TGTGCCAGCTCACCACCCAGAGGGGGGGACCGGAGCACAGATACGCAGTATTTT

d_call: TRBD2
j_call: TRBJ2-3
clone_size: NA
v_call: TRBV20-1
cdr3_aa: CSASYLAGTSGGAVITDTQYF
cdr3_nt: TGCAGTGCTAGTTATCTAGCCGGGACTAGCGGGGGGGCGGTAATCACAGATACGCAGTATTTT

d_call: NA
j_call: TRBJ2-1
clone_size: once
v_call: TRBV9
cdr3_aa: CASSPTRAGAGEQFF
cdr3_nt: TGTGCCAGCAGCCCCACACGGGCGGGGGCGGGTGAGCAGTTCTTC

d_call: NA
j_call: TRBJ2-7
clone_size: few
v_call: TRBV7-2
cdr3_aa: CASSFIGQPGEQYF
cdr3_nt: TGTGCCAGCAGCTTCATCGGACAACCAGGGGAGCAGTACTTC

d_call: NA
j_call: TRBJ2-2
clone_size: few
v_call: TRBV5-1
cdr3_aa: CASSLVEGFGELFF
cdr3_nt: TGCGCCAGCAGCTTGGTCGAGGGTTTCGGGGAGCTGTTTTTT

d_call: TRBD1
j_call: TRBJ2-7
clone_size: NA
v_call: TRBV30
cdr3_aa: CAWSRTGSYEQYF
cdr3_nt: TGTGCCTGGAGCCGGACAGGGTCCTACGAGCAGTACTTC

d_call: NA
j_call: TRBJ2-7
clone_size: few
v_call: TRBV9
cdr3_aa: CASSPASPYEQYF
cdr3_nt: TGTGCCAGCAGCCCCGCAAGCCCCTACGAGCAGTACTTC

d_call: NA
j_call: TRBJ1-2
clone_size: once
v_call: TRBV20-1
cdr3_aa: CSALDINGYTF
cdr3_nt: TGCAGTGCTTTGGACATCAATGGCTACACCTTC

d_call: NA
j_call: TRBJ1-5
clone_size: NA
v_call: TRBV24-1
cdr3_aa: CATSDGGGGNQPQHF
cdr3_nt: TGTGCCACCAGTGATGGGGGGGGTGGCAATCAGCCCCAGCATTTT

d_call: NA
j_call: TRBJ2-7
clone_size: NA
v_call: TRBV30
cdr3_aa: CAWSPGAYEQYF
cdr3_nt: TGTGCCTGGAGTCCCGGAGCCTACGAGCAGTACTTC